These 31 T cell receptor beta chains came from one sample sequenced in a study of blood T cell repertoires in COVID-19. Profiled with immunoSEQ multiplex PCR; TCRdb holds only in-frame clones, not every one. The sample has tens of thousands of clones; more than 75% are singletons. Sequencing was carried out using peripheral blood. The receptors were sampled from a middle-aged man with COVID-19, enrolled during active disease.

This chain connects TRBV27 to TRBJ2-5; TRBD2 matches at 10 bases. Germline V lookup: CDR1 MNHEY, CDR2 SMNVEV (reference sequence). The junction had 4 bases not matched to a gene; V was cut back by 2 bases and J by 4 bases. The CDR3 consists of 15 residues. This CDR3 is CASSLQRGGPETQYF. The CDR3 DNA is TGTGCCAGCAGTTTACAGCGGGGGGGCCCAGAGACCCAGTACTTC.

The chain recombines TRBV5-1 with TRBJ2-7; 9 nucleotides align to TRBD1. CDR1 and CDR2 (germline): SGHRS, YFSETQ. V was clipped by 3 bases and J by 6 bases; unmatched bases: 7. The CDR3 runs 14 residues. In DNA form, the CDR3 reads TGCGCCAGCAGCTGGGGGACAGGGTCGGGCGAGCAGTACTTC. It translates to CASSWGTGSGEQYF.

This clone occurred once. This chain joins TRBV28 and TRBJ2-1, with D tentatively TRBD2 (6 bases). The germline V gene encodes CDR1 MDHEN and CDR2 SYDVKM. The CDR3 is made up of 13 amino acids. The ends were cut back, 5 bases at V and 12 bases at J, with 17 bases in the middle. In DNA, the CDR3 is TGTGCCAGCAGTCCGCTGCGGGGCATGAGGCAGTTCTTC. This sequence encodes CASSPLRGMRQFF.

The rearrangement uses TRBV6-1 and TRBJ2-3; 12 nucleotides align to TRBD2. The germline V gene encodes CDR1 MNHNS and CDR2 SASEGT. The V gene end was trimmed by 1 base and the J gene end by 6 bases; junction bases not matched to a gene: 5. The CDR3 contains 16 residues. Here the CDR3 reads CASSEGLAGALDTQYF. The CDR3 nucleotides read TGTGCCAGCAGTGAAGGACTAGCGGGGGCACTGGATACGCAGTATTTT.

This sequence joins TRBV2 and TRBJ1-5; 8 bases agree with TRBD1. Trimming at V came to 1 base and at J to 6 bases, leaving 5 bases not matched to a gene. The CDR3 sequence is 15 residues long. CDR1 is SNHLY and CDR2 is FYNNEI in the germline V gene. CDR3 protein: CASSEGQGLGQPQHF. The DNA of the CDR3 is TGTGCCAGCAGTGAAGGACAGGGGCTAGGTCAGCCCCAGCATTTT.

This clone was seen just once. The chain combines TRBV12-3 or TRBV12-4 with TRBJ1-5; D is unresolved. The CDR3 covers 12 residues. The V and J ends lost 5 bases and 7 bases respectively, with 9 bases between them. CDR3 sequence reads: CASSQAPQPQHF. CDR3 DNA: TGTGCCAGCAGTCAGGCTCCCCAGCCCCAGCATTTT.

The V and J genes are TRBV19 and TRBJ2-1; 7 bases agree with TRBD1. The CDR3 extends over 13 amino acids. Germline loops: CDR1 LNHDA, CDR2 SQIVND (reference sequence). The V and J ends lost 6 bases and 8 bases, in that order; junction bases with no gene match: 7. The CDR3 spells CASSLKGGYEQFF. CDR3 coding DNA: TGTGCCAGTAGCCTCAAAGGGGGCTATGAGCAGTTCTTC.

This sequence joins TRBV15 and TRBJ2-3; no reliable D call. The CDR3 has 14 residues. CDR1 is LNHNV, CDR2 YYDKDF, per germline (reference sequence). V dropped 9 bases and J dropped 0 bases, with 13 bases sitting between them. The CDR3 here is CATALVSSTDTQYF. The DNA of the CDR3 is TGTGCCACAGCTCTCGTGTCTAGCACAGATACGCAGTATTTT.

The chain combines TRBV27 with TRBJ1-2; 7 nucleotides line up with TRBD1. The CDR3 is 16 amino acids. J was trimmed by 3 bases and V by 2 bases; bases with no gene match: 9. From germline, CDR1 is MNHEY and CDR2 SMNVEV (reference sequence). CDR3 coding DNA: TGTGCCAGCAGTTTAACCGGGACAGCCGAGTACTATGGCTACACCTTC. Amino acid sequence: CASSLTGTAEYYGYTF.

The chain has TRBV7-2 and TRBJ1-5, with D unclear. V lost 5 bases, J lost 7 bases, and 15 bases lay in between. This CDR3 spans 14 amino acids. Germline V gene data show CDR1 as SGHTA and CDR2 as FQGNSA. The CDR3: CASSTDWSGQPQHF. The CDR3 DNA is TGTGCCAGCAGCACCGACTGGAGTGGCCAGCCCCAGCATTTT.

This rearrangement joins TRBV7-2 to TRBJ1-2, with unresolved D. Trimming pared 1 base from V and 4 bases from J, leaving 13 bases between. Germline V CDR1 and CDR2: SGHTA, FQGNSA. The CDR3 has 15 residues. The CDR3 bases are TGTGCCAGCAGCTTAGACTCGTGGGGAGGCTATGGCTACACCTTC. Protein: CASSLDSWGGYGYTF.

The CDR3 nucleotides read TGTGCCAGCAGCTTGGGACAGTTCGGCACTGAAGCTTTCTTT. Translating gives CASSLGQFGTEAFF. The chain joins TRBV11-2 to TRBJ1-1, with TRBD1 matching 7 bases. Germline values: CDR1 SGHAT, CDR2 FQNNGV. CDR3 length: 14 residues. With V trimmed by 3 bases and J by 4 bases, 5 bases remained unmatched.

Details on this clone: Other DNA sequences from this sample encode an identical CDR3 as well. The chain is built from TRBV12-3 or TRBV12-4 and TRBJ2-7; perhaps TRBD1 as D (5 bases). Trimming removed 5 bases from V and 4 bases from J, with 9 bases in between. The CDR3 spans 12 residues. The CDR3 is CASSLQGYEQYF. In DNA, the CDR3 is TGTGCCAGCAGTCTCCAGGGTTACGAGCAGTACTTC.

The chain is built from TRBV7-6 and TRBJ2-2; possibly TRBD2 for D (5 bases). There are 15 residues in the CDR3. Germline CDR1 SGHVS, CDR2 FNYEAQ. Trimming removed 5 bases at V and 0 bases at J, with 10 bases between. The CDR3 DNA follows: TGTGCCAGCAGCGGGAGTAGTACGAACACCGGGGAGCTGTTTTTT. Amino acids: CASSGSSTNTGELFF.

This chain joins TRBV9 and TRBJ1-1, with D perhaps matching TRBD1 (5 bases). Germline V gene lookup returns CDR1 SGDLS and CDR2 YYNGEE. V lost 0 bases, J lost 4 bases, and 16 bases lay in between. The CDR3 spans 16 residues. The CDR3 reads CASSVVRDSGGTEAFF. The CDR3 nucleotides are TGTGCCAGCAGCGTAGTCAGGGACTCCGGGGGCACTGAAGCTTTCTTT.

This rearrangement joins TRBV28 to TRBJ1-6, with 7 bases aligning to TRBD1. The V and J ends lost 7 bases and 9 bases, in that order; junction bases with no gene match: 9. CDR1 MDHEN and CDR2 SYDVKM come from the germline V gene. The CDR3 runs to 14 residues. CDR3: CASMVGTGASPLHF. Here the CDR3 DNA reads TGTGCCAGCATGGTGGGTACAGGGGCTTCACCCCTCCACTTT.

This chain links TRBV6-5 with TRBJ2-7; D is perhaps TRBD2 (5 bases). The germline V gene encodes CDR1 MNHEY and CDR2 SVGAGI. Trimming took 6 bases from V and 3 from J, leaving 9 bases between them. This CDR3 is 12 amino acids long. CDR3 region: CASSPRGYEQYF. The CDR3 nucleotides are TGTGCCAGCAGCCCCCGGGGCTACGAGCAGTACTTC.

The chain uses TRBV2 and TRBJ2-3; D may be TRBD2 (5 bases). The V end was cut by 11 bases, the J end by 4 bases, with 7 bases between. The CDR3 is made up of 10 amino acids. Germline-derived CDR1 and CDR2 are SNHLY and FYNNEI. The CDR3 DNA is TGTGCCCAGAGGGCAGATACGCAGTATTTT. Translating gives CAQRADTQYF.

V usage is TRBV7-7 and J usage is TRBJ2-2; 7 bases fit TRBD1. CDR1 and CDR2 from the germline V gene are SSHAT and FNYEAQ (reference sequence). J was trimmed by 1 base and V by 7 bases; bases with no gene match: 9. This CDR3 contains 16 residues. The CDR3 here is CASKRGAGGNTGELFF. The CDR3, as DNA: TGTGCCAGCAAACGAGGGGCAGGGGGGAACACCGGGGAGCTGTTTTTT.

This chain links TRBV19 with TRBJ2-3; 9 bases fit TRBD1. The CDR3 contains 16 residues. The junction had 12 bases not matched to a gene; V was cut back by 5 bases and J by 6 bases. The germline V gene has CDR1 LNHDA and CDR2 SQIVND (reference sequence). The DNA for the CDR3 is TGTGCCAGTAGTTTTTTTTTGGGACAGGGTTCGGATACGCAGTATTTT. Translated, it gives CASSFFLGQGSDTQYF.

This clone was seen just once. V gene TRBV9 combines with J gene TRBJ2-7, with TRBD2 matching over 8 bases. V lost 0 bases, J lost 3 bases, and 2 bases stayed unmatched. The CDR3 is 14 residues long. From germline, CDR1 is SGDLS and CDR2 YYNGEE. The CDR3 is CASSVAGGDYEQYF. In DNA, the CDR3 is TGTGCCAGCAGCGTAGCGGGGGGGGACTACGAGCAGTACTTC.

The rearrangement joins TRBV15 to TRBJ2-5; 8 bases align to TRBD2. V shed 1 base and J 2 bases; nucleotides not matched to a gene: 3. Germline loops: CDR1 LNHNV, CDR2 YYDKDF (reference sequence). The CDR3 is 15 amino acids. The CDR3 region is CATSRAGGVQETQYF. CDR3 sequence (DNA): TGTGCCACCAGCAGAGCCGGGGGGGTACAAGAGACCCAGTACTTC. Combining the CDR3 with reference TRBV15 and TRBJ2-5 gives the whole variable domain DAMVIQNPRYQVTQFGKPVTLSCSQTLNHNVMYWYQQKSSQAPKLLFHYYDKDFNNEADTPDNFQSRRPNTSFCFLDIRSPGLGDTAMYLCATSRAGGVQETQYFGPGTRLLVL.

CDR3 in amino acids: CASSPTSGNTEAFF. CDR3 nucleotide sequence: TGCGCCAGCAGCCCCACCTCCGGGAACACTGAAGCTTTCTTT. The chain recombines TRBV5-1 with TRBJ1-1; D uncertain. Trimming removed 4 bases at V and 1 base at J, with 11 bases between. CDR3 length equals 14 residues. CDR1 is SGHRS, CDR2 YFSETQ, per germline.

The rearrangement uses TRBV19 and TRBJ1-5; the D is unclear. The CDR3 contains 14 residues. Germline CDR1 LNHDA, CDR2 SQIVND (reference sequence). The V and J ends lost 7 bases and 4 bases respectively, with 14 bases between them. In DNA, the CDR3 is TGTGCCAGTACTCCCGGGAGGAGTAATCAGCCCCAGCATTTT. Translation gives CASTPGRSNQPQHF.

This chain connects TRBV6-6 to TRBJ2-5; TRBD1 might be the D (6 bases). Germline lookup yields CDR1 MNHNY and CDR2 SVGAGI (reference sequence). This CDR3 has 13 amino acids. V was trimmed by 6 bases and J by 6 bases, leaving 14 bases between them. The CDR3 reads CASSIQGLQTQYF. Here the CDR3 DNA reads TGTGCCAGCAGCATACAGGGCTTGCAGACCCAGTACTTC.

As regards this clone: Other DNA variants within this sample encode the same CDR3. The chain carries TRBV30 and TRBJ1-5; possible D gene TRBD1, 6 bases. Germline V gives CDR1 GTSNPN, CDR2 SVGIG (reference sequence). With 5 bases removed from V and 5 bases from J, the gap between germline ends came to 13 bases. The CDR3 covers 13 residues. The CDR3 sequence is CAWSRGGDQPQHF. As DNA, the CDR3 is TGTGCCTGGTCCCGAGGGGGGGATCAGCCCCAGCATTTT.

This chain links TRBV27 with TRBJ1-3; perhaps TRBD1 as D (6 bases). V lost 6 bases and J 1 base, leaving 10 bases between the germline ends. The CDR3 length is 14 residues. Germline loops: CDR1 MNHEY, CDR2 SMNVEV (reference sequence). CDR3 region: CASSETGSGNTIYF. CDR3 in DNA: TGTGCCAGCAGCGAAACAGGGTCTGGAAACACCATATATTTT.

The chain uses TRBV28 and TRBJ1-6; unclear D gene. CDR1 MDHEN and CDR2 SYDVKM come from the germline V gene. The CDR3 is 14 amino acids. Trimming took off 5 bases at V and 9 bases at J, with 14 bases between the two ends. The CDR3 loop is CASSTTQHGSPLHF. In DNA, the CDR3 is TGTGCCAGCAGTACCACCCAACATGGTTCACCCCTCCACTTT.

The chain is built from TRBV19 and TRBJ2-3; D is unclear. The CDR3 is 12 amino acids. V shed 6 bases and J shed 0 bases, with 4 bases lying between them. Germline CDR1 reads LNHDA; CDR2 reads SQIVND (reference sequence). Here the CDR3 DNA reads TGTGCCAGTAGAGCTAGCACAGATACGCAGTATTTT. Translation gives CASRASTDTQYF. Combining the CDR3 with reference TRBV19 and TRBJ2-3 gives the whole variable domain DGGITQSPKYLFRKEGQNVTLSCEQNLNHDAMYWYRQDPGQGLRLIYYSQIVNDFQKGDIAEGYSVSREKKESFPLTVTSAQKNPTAFYLCASRASTDTQYFGPGTRLTVL.

The chain uses TRBV7-9 and TRBJ2-7; the match to TRBD1 covers 9 bases. The CDR3 runs 14 residues. V lost 5 bases and J lost 3; bases outside the gene matches: 5. CDR1 and CDR2 from the germline V gene are SEHNR and FQNEAQ (reference sequence). CDR3 in amino acids: CASSPRDRDYEQYF. CDR3 in DNA: TGTGCCAGCAGCCCAAGGGACAGGGACTACGAGCAGTACTTC.

This clone was counted between two and nine times. This chain's CDR3 is CASSPTGDAGSPLHF. In DNA form, the CDR3 reads TGTGCCAGCAGCCCGACAGGGGATGCAGGTTCACCCCTCCACTTT. This chain uses TRBV9 with TRBJ1-6; 8 nucleotides match TRBD1. V shed 4 bases, J shed 9 bases, and the junction held 9 bases outside the gene matches. CDR1 and CDR2 (germline): SGDLS, YYNGEE. The CDR3 runs 15 residues.